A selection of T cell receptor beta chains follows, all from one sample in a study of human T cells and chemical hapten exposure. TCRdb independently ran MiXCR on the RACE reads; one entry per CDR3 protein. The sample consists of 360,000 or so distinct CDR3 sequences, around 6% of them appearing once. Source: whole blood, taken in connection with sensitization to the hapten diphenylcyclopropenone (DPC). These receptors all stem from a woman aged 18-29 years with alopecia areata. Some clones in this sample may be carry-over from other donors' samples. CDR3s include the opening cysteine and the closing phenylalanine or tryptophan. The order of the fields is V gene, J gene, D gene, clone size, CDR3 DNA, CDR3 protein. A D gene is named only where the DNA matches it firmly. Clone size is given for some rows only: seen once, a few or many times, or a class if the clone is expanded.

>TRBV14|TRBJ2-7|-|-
TGTGCCAGCAGCCAAGTCTCCTCACGGTACTACGAGCAGTACTTC
CASSQVSSRYYEQYF
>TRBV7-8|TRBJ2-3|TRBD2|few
TGTGCCAGCAGCCCGACTCCCGGGACTAGCGGGGGGGGAACCACAGATACGCAGTATTTT
CASSPTPGTSGGGTTDTQYF
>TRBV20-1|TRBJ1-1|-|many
TGCAGTGCTAGAGATTCCGCATCTCAGCAGGACACTGAAGCTTTCTTT
CSARDSASQQDTEAFF
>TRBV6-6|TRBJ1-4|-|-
TGTGCCATCTCAGGGAAGACTGAAAAACTGTTTTTT
CAISGKTEKLFF
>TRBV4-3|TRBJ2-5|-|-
TGCGCCAGCAGCCAAGGAGGGGGGTCGCAAGAGACCCAGTACTTC
CASSQGGGSQETQYF
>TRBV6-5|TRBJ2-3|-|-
TGTGCCAGCAGTTACTCAACTACCAGGGGGGTGCAGTATTTT
CASSYSTTRGVQYF
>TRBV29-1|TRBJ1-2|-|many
TGCAGCGTTGACTTAGGACAGAACTATGGCTACACCTTC
CSVDLGQNYGYTF
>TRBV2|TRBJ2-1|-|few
TGTGCCAGCAGTGAATTAAGAGACAATGAGCAGTTCTTC
CASSELRDNEQFF
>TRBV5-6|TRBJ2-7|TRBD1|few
TGTGCCAGCAGCCCTGGACAGGGACGAGAGCAGTACTTC
CASSPGQGREQYF
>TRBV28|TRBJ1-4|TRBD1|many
TGTGCCAGCTGGGGACAGGGGGCCGGAGAAAAACTGTTTTTT
CASWGQGAGEKLFF
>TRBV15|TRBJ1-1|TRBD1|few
TGTGCCACCAGCAGAGATGGGCAGGGGGCTGAAGCTTTCTTT
CATSRDGQGAEAFF
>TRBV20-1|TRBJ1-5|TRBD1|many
TGCAGTGCGCACAGGGGCGATAGCAATCAGCCCCAGCATTTT
CSAHRGDSNQPQHF
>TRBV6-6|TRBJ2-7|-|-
TGTGCCAGCAGTTACTCTATTGGCAGGGTCTACGAGCAGTACTTC
CASSYSIGRVYEQYF
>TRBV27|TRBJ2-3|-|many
TGTGCCGGGGCGGGGACCAGCACAGATACGCAGTATTTT
CAGAGTSTDTQYF
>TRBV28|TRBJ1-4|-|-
TGTGCCTCTGGACTGTTGACTAATGAAAAACTGTTTTTT
CASGLLTNEKLFF
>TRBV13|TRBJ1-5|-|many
TGTGCCAGCAGCACGACTCGGGATAGCAATCAGCCCCAGCATTTT
CASSTTRDSNQPQHF
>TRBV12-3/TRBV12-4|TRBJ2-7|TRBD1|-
TGTGCCAGCAGTGCCGGGACAGCTACCTTCTACGAGCAGTACTTC
CASSAGTATFYEQYF
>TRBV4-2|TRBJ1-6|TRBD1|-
TGTGCCAGCAGCCAAGCAGGGGGAGGATCACCCCTCCACTTT
CASSQAGGGSPLHF
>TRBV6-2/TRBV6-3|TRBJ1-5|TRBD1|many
TGTGCCAGCGCTACACCGGGACAGGGGGCGGTAGGACATCAGCCCCAGCATTTT
CASATPGQGAVGHQPQHF
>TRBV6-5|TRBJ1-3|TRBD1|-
TGTGCCAGTTCGACAGGGATGGACACCATATATTTT
CASSTGMDTIYF
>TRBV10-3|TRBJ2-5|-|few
TGTGCCATCAGTGCAGGGGGGCTCCAAGAGACCCAGTACTTC
CAISAGGLQETQYF
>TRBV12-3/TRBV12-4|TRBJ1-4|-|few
TGTGCCAGCAGTTTTGGCAATGCTAATGAAAAACTGTTTTTT
CASSFGNANEKLFF
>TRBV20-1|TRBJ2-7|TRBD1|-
TGCAGTGCTAGCTCGGACAGGAGCTCCTACGAGCAGTACTTC
CSASSDRSSYEQYF
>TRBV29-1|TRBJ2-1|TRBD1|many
TGCAGCGTTGTGGGACAGGGGGTAGTCCCGTTCTTC
CSVVGQGVVPFF
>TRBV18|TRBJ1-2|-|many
TGTGCCAGCTCGGGGACGGATTCTTTCTCTGGCTACACCTTC
CASSGTDSFSGYTF
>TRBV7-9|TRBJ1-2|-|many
TGTGCCAGCAGCGTACAGGTTTGGCCTAACTATGGCTACACCTTC
CASSVQVWPNYGYTF
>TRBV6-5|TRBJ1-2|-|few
TGTGCCAGCAGTTACTCCCGGGACCTCCCCATTCCATATGGCTACACCTTC
CASSYSRDLPIPYGYTF
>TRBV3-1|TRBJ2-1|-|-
TGTGCCAGCAGCCAAGAGGTTGGGACCGAGCAGTTCTTC
CASSQEVGTEQFF
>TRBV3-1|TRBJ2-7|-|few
TGTGCCAGCAGCCAAGATTGGTCCTACGAGCAGTACTTC
CASSQDWSYEQYF
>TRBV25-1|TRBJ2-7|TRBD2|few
TGTGCCAGCAGTGAACGAGCTAGCGGCTACGAGCAGTACTTC
CASSERASGYEQYF
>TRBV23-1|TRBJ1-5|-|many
TGCGCCAGCAGTCTGGGGAGGGGGACTCAGCCCCAGCATTTT
CASSLGRGTQPQHF
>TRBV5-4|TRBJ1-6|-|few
TGTGCCAGCAAGCAAGGACAGCAGCGTTCACCCCTCCACTTT
CASKQGQQRSPLHF
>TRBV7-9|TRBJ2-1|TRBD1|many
TGTGCCAGCAGCTTGGGGACAGGACAGTTCTTC
CASSLGTGQFF
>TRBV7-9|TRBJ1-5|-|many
TGTGCCAGCAGCTTAGCAGGGACCCATCAGCCCCAGCATTTT
CASSLAGTHQPQHF
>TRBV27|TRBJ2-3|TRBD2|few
TGTGCCAGCATAGCATGGGGGGGTGGCACAGATACGCAGTATTTT
CASIAWGGGTDTQYF
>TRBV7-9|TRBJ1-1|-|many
TGTGCCGGGCTCAGGTTTGAAGGAACTGAAGCTTTCTTT
CAGLRFEGTEAFF
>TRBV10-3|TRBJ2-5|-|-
TGTGCCATCAGTGAGCCCGCGCAAGAGACCCAGTACTTC
CAISEPAQETQYF
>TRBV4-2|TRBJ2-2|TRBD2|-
TGTGCCAGCAGCCAAAAGGCTAGGACTAGAGACACCGGGGAGCTGTTTTTT
CASSQKARTRDTGELFF
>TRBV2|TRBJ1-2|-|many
TGTGCCAGCAGGGGGGACTTTGTAAACTATGGCTACACCTTC
CASRGDFVNYGYTF
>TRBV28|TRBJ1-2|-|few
TGTGCCAGCAGTTTGACAGAGTATGGCTACACCTTC
CASSLTEYGYTF
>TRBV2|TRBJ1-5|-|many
TGTGCCAGCAAGGGGTCTTCTAGCAATCAGCCCCAGCATTTT
CASKGSSSNQPQHF
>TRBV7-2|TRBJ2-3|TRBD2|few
TGTGCCAGCAGCTCCAGCGGGACTAGATACCTCACGGGTGCGCAGTATTTT
CASSSSGTRYLTGAQYF
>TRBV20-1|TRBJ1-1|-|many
TGCAGTGCTAGAGACGGACGACACATGGACACTGAAGCTTTCTTT
CSARDGRHMDTEAFF
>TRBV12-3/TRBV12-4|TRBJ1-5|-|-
TGTGCCAGCAGTTTATCGAGGAATAGCAATCAGCCCCAGCATTTT
CASSLSRNSNQPQHF
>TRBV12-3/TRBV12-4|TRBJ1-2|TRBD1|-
TGTGCCAGCAGGCCGGACAGGCACAATGGCTACACCTTC
CASRPDRHNGYTF
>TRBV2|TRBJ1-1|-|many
TGTGCCAGCAGCCGACAGCCCACTGAAGCTTTCTTT
CASSRQPTEAFF
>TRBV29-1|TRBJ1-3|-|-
TGCAGCGTTGAAGATTCGGTTCAAGGAGCGAGATCTGGAAACACCATATATTTT
CSVEDSVQGARSGNTIYF
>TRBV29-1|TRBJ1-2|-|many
TGCAGCGTCATACCCAGCAGGGGCTATGGCTACACCTTC
CSVIPSRGYGYTF
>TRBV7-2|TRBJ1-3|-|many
TGTGCCAGCAGCTTGATGGATAAAGTAAACACCATATATTTT
CASSLMDKVNTIYF
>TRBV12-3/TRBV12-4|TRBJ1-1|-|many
TGTGCCAGCAGTTCGGGGATCCCCAGGACTGAAGCTTTCTTT
CASSSGIPRTEAFF
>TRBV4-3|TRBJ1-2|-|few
TGCGCCAGCAGCCAAGGGGCCCGGGGCAGGGTTATTGGCTACACCTTC
CASSQGARGRVIGYTF
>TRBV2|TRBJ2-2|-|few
TGTGCCAGCAGTAGTAGCCAGACCTTTGACACCGGGGAGCTGTTTTTT
CASSSSQTFDTGELFF
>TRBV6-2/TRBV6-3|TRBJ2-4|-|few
TGTGCCAGCAGTGGCAGGGTTTCAATCTCCAAAAACATTCAGTACTTC
CASSGRVSISKNIQYF
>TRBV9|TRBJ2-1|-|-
TGTGCCAGCAGCGTAGCTGGGCCGGGGGTGGATAATGAGCAGTTCTTC
CASSVAGPGVDNEQFF
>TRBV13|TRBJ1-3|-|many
TGTGCCAGCAGCCGTACGGTGCCCACTCTGAGAAACACCATATATTTT
CASSRTVPTLRNTIYF
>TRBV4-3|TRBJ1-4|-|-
TGCGCCAGCAGCCAAGATCGGCGGTTTAATGAAAAACTGTTTTTT
CASSQDRRFNEKLFF
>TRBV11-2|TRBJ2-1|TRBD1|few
TGTGCCAGCAGCTACTCTCGGACAGGACTCAATGAGCAGTTCTTC
CASSYSRTGLNEQFF
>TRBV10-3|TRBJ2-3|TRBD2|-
TGTGCCATCAGTGGCCTAGCGGGGGGGCTCACAGATACGCAGTATTTT
CAISGLAGGLTDTQYF
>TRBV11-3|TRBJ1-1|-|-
TGTGCCAGCAGCTTAGCTTGGGGGTCTGAAGCTTTCTTT
CASSLAWGSEAFF